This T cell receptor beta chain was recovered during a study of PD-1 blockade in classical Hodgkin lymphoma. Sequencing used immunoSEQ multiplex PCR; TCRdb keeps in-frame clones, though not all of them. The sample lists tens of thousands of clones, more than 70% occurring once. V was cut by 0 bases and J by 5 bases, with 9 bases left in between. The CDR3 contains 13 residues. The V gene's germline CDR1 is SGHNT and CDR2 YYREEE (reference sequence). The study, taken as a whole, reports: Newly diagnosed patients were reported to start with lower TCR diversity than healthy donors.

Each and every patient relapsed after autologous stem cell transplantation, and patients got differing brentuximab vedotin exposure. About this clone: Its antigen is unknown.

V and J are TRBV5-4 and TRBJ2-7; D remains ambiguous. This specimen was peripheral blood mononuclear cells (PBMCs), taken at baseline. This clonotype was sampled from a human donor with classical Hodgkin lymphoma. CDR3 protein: CASSLDSTHEQYF. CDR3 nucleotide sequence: TGTGCCAGCAGCTTGGACTCAACCCACGAGCAGTACTTC. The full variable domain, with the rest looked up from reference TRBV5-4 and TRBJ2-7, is ETGVTQSPTHLIKTRGQQVTLRCSSQSGHNTVSWYQQALGQGPQFIFQYYREEENGRGNFPPRFSGLQFPNYSSELNVNALELDDSALYLCASSLDSTHEQYFGPGTRLTVT.